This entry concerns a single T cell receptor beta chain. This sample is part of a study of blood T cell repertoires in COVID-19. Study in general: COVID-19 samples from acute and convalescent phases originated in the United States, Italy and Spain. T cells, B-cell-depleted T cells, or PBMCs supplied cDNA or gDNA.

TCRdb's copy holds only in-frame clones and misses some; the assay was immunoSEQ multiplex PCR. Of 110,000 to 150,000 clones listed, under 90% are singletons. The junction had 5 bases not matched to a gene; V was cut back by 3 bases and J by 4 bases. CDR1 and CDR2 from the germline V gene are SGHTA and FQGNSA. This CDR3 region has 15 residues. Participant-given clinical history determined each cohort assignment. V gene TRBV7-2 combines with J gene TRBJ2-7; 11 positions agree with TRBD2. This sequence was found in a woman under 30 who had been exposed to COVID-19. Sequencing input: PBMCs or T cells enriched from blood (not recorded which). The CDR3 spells CASSFVAGGPYEQYF. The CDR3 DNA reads TGTGCCAGCAGCTTCGTAGCGGGAGGGCCTTACGAGCAGTACTTC.